Here is one T cell receptor beta chain with its context. Its antigen is unidentified. Next came a second PCR, run for 7 to 11 cycles, which used a sample-barcoded 5' primer along with a J-beta primer mix. Sequencing yielded, for each sample, at least 2.5 million paired-end reads carrying CDR3. One entry per CDR3 protein results from TCRdb running MiXCR on the 5' RACE reads. This sample has 2 million or so distinct CDR3 sequences, with approximately 50% found just once. These data belong to a study of blood T cells in healthy people across ages. Findings and limits, study-wide: Higher diversity, along with more naive CD4+ cells, distinguished long-lived donors from aged donors. Expanded clonotype shifts may have been confounded, as the donors had an unknown CMV status.

The CDR3 is 15 residues long. V lost 0 bases to trimming and J lost 6 bases, with 14 bases between them. CDR1 and CDR2 (germline): SGDLS, YYNGEE. The rearrangement joins TRBV9 to TRBJ2-3; the D gene is possibly TRBD2 (5 bases). This sequence was found in a woman between 40 and 50 years old in good health. Sequencing used blood. The CDR3 reads CASSVESRGRDTQYF. For the CDR3, the DNA is TGTGCCAGCAGCGTAGAGTCGCGCGGGCGGGATACGCAGTATTTT. Supplemented by reference TRBV9 and TRBJ2-3, the full variable domain reads DSGVTQTPKHLITATGQRVTLRCSPRSGDLSVYWYQQSLDQGLQFLIQYYNGEERAKGNILERFSAQQFPDLHSELNLSSLELGDSALYFCASSVESRGRDTQYFGPGTRLTVL.